The rows below give T cell receptor beta chains drawn from one sample of a study of blood T cells in healthy people across ages. TCRdb recomputed calls from the 5' RACE reads with MiXCR, one row per CDR3 protein. The table includes around 900,000 distinct CDR3 sequences, about 51% detected once. The sample taken for sequencing was blood. The source of these receptors is a woman aged 60-70 years in good health. CDR3s include the opening cysteine and the closing phenylalanine or tryptophan. The D gene is left open where the match is weak. For some rows the clone size is stated as once, few or many, or as a class when expanded; others skip it.

j_call: TRBJ1-6
d_call: .
v_call: TRBV20-1
cdr3_length: 15
clone_size: .
cdr3_aa: CSSPSGVSYNSPLHF
cdr3_nt: TGCAGCTCCCCCTCGGGGGTCTCCTATAATTCACCCCTCCACTTT

j_call: TRBJ2-7
d_call: .
v_call: TRBV7-2
cdr3_length: 14
clone_size: few
cdr3_aa: CASSLRRMGYEQYF
cdr3_nt: TGTGCCAGCAGCTTAAGGAGAATGGGCTACGAGCAGTACTTC

j_call: TRBJ2-1
d_call: TRBD2
v_call: TRBV7-3
cdr3_length: 16
clone_size: .
cdr3_aa: CASSFLAGGPKNEQFF
cdr3_nt: TGTGCCAGCAGCTTTCTAGCGGGAGGGCCTAAAAATGAGCAGTTCTTC

j_call: TRBJ2-1
d_call: .
v_call: TRBV27
cdr3_length: 12
clone_size: .
cdr3_aa: CASSEQGCEQFF
cdr3_nt: TGTGCCAGCAGTGAACAGGGCTGTGAGCAGTTCTTC

j_call: TRBJ2-7
d_call: TRBD2
v_call: TRBV27
cdr3_length: 16
clone_size: .
cdr3_aa: CASSLGTTFGAYEQYF
cdr3_nt: TGTGCCAGCAGTTTAGGGACTACCTTCGGAGCGTACGAGCAGTACTTC

j_call: TRBJ2-7
d_call: .
v_call: TRBV30
cdr3_length: 14
clone_size: .
cdr3_aa: CACAPAPKSYEQYF
cdr3_nt: TGTGCCTGCGCCCCGGCTCCAAAATCCTACGAGCAGTACTTC

j_call: TRBJ2-1
d_call: .
v_call: TRBV7-2
cdr3_length: 16
clone_size: few
cdr3_aa: CASSLARGLDYNEQFF
cdr3_nt: TGTGCCAGCAGCTTAGCAAGGGGGTTGGACTACAATGAGCAGTTCTTC

j_call: TRBJ2-6
d_call: TRBD2
v_call: TRBV29-1
cdr3_length: 16
clone_size: few
cdr3_aa: CSVEGGSGSGANVLTF
cdr3_nt: TGCAGCGTTGAAGGCGGTAGCGGGTCTGGGGCCAACGTCCTGACTTTC

j_call: TRBJ2-3
d_call: TRBD2
v_call: TRBV29-1
cdr3_length: 16
clone_size: once
cdr3_aa: CSVVMTGGRRTDTQYF
cdr3_nt: TGCAGCGTTGTTATGACGGGAGGCAGGAGGACAGATACGCAGTATTTT

j_call: TRBJ2-1
d_call: .
v_call: TRBV5-1
cdr3_length: 15
clone_size: .
cdr3_aa: CASSLTGTSSNEQFF
cdr3_nt: TGCGCCAGCAGCTTGACCGGGACATCTAGCAATGAGCAGTTCTTC

j_call: TRBJ1-4
d_call: .
v_call: TRBV4-1
cdr3_length: 16
clone_size: .
cdr3_aa: CASSRRFEGGDEKLFF
cdr3_nt: TGCGCCAGCAGCCGTCGCTTCGAGGGGGGAGATGAAAAACTGTTTTTT

j_call: TRBJ2-3
d_call: .
v_call: TRBV12-3/TRBV12-4
cdr3_length: 14
clone_size: .
cdr3_aa: CASRIAASTDTQYF
cdr3_nt: TGTGCCAGCAGAATAGCGGCTAGCACAGATACGCAGTATTTT

j_call: TRBJ2-1
d_call: TRBD2
v_call: TRBV28
cdr3_length: 16
clone_size: .
cdr3_aa: CASSLLASGGYNEQFF
cdr3_nt: TGTGCCAGCAGTTTGCTGGCTAGCGGGGGCTACAATGAGCAGTTCTTT

j_call: TRBJ1-5
d_call: .
v_call: TRBV30
cdr3_length: 13
clone_size: .
cdr3_aa: CAWSGGLNQPQHF
cdr3_nt: TGTGCCTGGAGTGGAGGGCTCAATCAGCCCCAGCATTTT

j_call: TRBJ2-3
d_call: .
v_call: TRBV29-1
cdr3_length: 14
clone_size: .
cdr3_aa: CSVETGLGADTQYF
cdr3_nt: TGCAGCGTTGAAACGGGGCTTGGGGCAGATACGCAGTATTTT

j_call: TRBJ1-5
d_call: .
v_call: TRBV15
cdr3_length: 18
clone_size: .
cdr3_aa: CATSRDSISTGGNQPQHF
cdr3_nt: TGTGCCACCAGCAGAGACAGTATCTCGACAGGAGGCAATCAGCCCCAGCATTTT

j_call: TRBJ2-3
d_call: .
v_call: TRBV5-1
cdr3_length: 12
clone_size: once
cdr3_aa: CASSWDGNTQYF
cdr3_nt: TGCGCCAGCAGCTGGGATGGGAATACGCAGTATTTT

j_call: TRBJ2-1
d_call: TRBD1
v_call: TRBV2
cdr3_length: 15
clone_size: .
cdr3_aa: CASSETTGVWNEQFF
cdr3_nt: TGTGCCAGCAGTGAAACCACAGGGGTTTGGAATGAGCAGTTCTTC

j_call: TRBJ1-4
d_call: .
v_call: TRBV7-9
cdr3_length: 14
clone_size: few
cdr3_aa: CASRPDRSNEKLFF
cdr3_nt: TGTGCCAGCAGACCGGACAGATCTAATGAAAAACTGTTTTTT

j_call: TRBJ1-2
d_call: .
v_call: TRBV20-1
cdr3_length: 13
clone_size: .
cdr3_aa: CSARLTRWDGYTF
cdr3_nt: TGCAGTGCTAGGTTGACCCGCTGGGATGGCTACACCTTC

j_call: TRBJ2-4
d_call: .
v_call: TRBV28
cdr3_length: 15
clone_size: .
cdr3_aa: CASTRPQGSKNIQYF
cdr3_nt: TGTGCCAGCACCCGACCGCAGGGGTCCAAAAACATTCAGTACTTC

j_call: TRBJ2-1
d_call: TRBD2
v_call: TRBV11-3
cdr3_length: 15
clone_size: .
cdr3_aa: CASSLLAGGGNEQFF
cdr3_nt: TGTGCCAGCAGCTTGCTAGCGGGAGGAGGCAATGAGCAGTTCTTC

j_call: TRBJ2-1
d_call: TRBD2
v_call: TRBV7-3
cdr3_length: 15
clone_size: .
cdr3_aa: CASSLSRTSWDEQFF
cdr3_nt: TGTGCCAGCAGCTTATCGAGGACTAGTTGGGATGAGCAGTTCTTC

j_call: TRBJ2-6
d_call: TRBD1
v_call: TRBV25-1
cdr3_length: 18
clone_size: .
cdr3_aa: CASSVRGQTSSGANVLTF
cdr3_nt: TGTGCCAGCAGTGTGAGGGGGCAAACTAGCTCTGGGGCCAACGTCCTGACTTTC

j_call: TRBJ2-7
d_call: .
v_call: TRBV28
cdr3_length: 17
clone_size: .
cdr3_aa: CASRQEGGKALSYEQYF
cdr3_nt: TGTGCCAGCAGACAGGAAGGCGGGAAGGCCCTCTCCTACGAGCAGTACTTC

j_call: TRBJ2-1
d_call: TRBD2
v_call: TRBV20-1
cdr3_length: 15
clone_size: few
cdr3_aa: CSAISQREGGNEQFF
cdr3_nt: TGCAGTGCTATTTCCCAGCGGGAGGGTGGGAATGAGCAGTTCTTC

j_call: TRBJ2-6
d_call: .
v_call: TRBV7-7
cdr3_length: 14
clone_size: .
cdr3_aa: CASSLGFGANVLTF
cdr3_nt: TGTGCCAGCAGTCTAGGGTTCGGGGCCAACGTCCTGACTTTC

j_call: TRBJ2-7
d_call: .
v_call: TRBV7-9
cdr3_length: 15
clone_size: many
cdr3_aa: CASSLMEGAAYEQYF
cdr3_nt: TGTGCCAGCAGCTTAATGGAGGGGGCGGCCTACGAGCAGTACTTC

j_call: TRBJ2-1
d_call: TRBD2
v_call: TRBV15
cdr3_length: 17
clone_size: .
cdr3_aa: CATSRDLAGMYYNEQFF
cdr3_nt: TGTGCCACCAGCAGAGATCTAGCGGGGATGTACTACAATGAGCAGTTCTTC

j_call: TRBJ2-1
d_call: TRBD1
v_call: TRBV2
cdr3_length: 15
clone_size: .
cdr3_aa: CASSPRQGLTETQFF
cdr3_nt: TGTGCCAGCAGCCCACGACAGGGGTTGACGGAGACCCAGTTCTTC

j_call: TRBJ2-7
d_call: .
v_call: TRBV5-1
cdr3_length: 15
clone_size: .
cdr3_aa: CASSTGPLGLHEQYF
cdr3_nt: TGCGCCAGCAGCACGGGACCATTGGGCTTGCACGAGCAGTACTTC

j_call: TRBJ2-1
d_call: TRBD2
v_call: TRBV29-1
cdr3_length: 15
clone_size: .
cdr3_aa: CSVGHPSGPYNEQFF
cdr3_nt: TGCAGCGTTGGGCACCCTAGCGGGCCCTACAATGAGCAGTTCTTC

j_call: TRBJ2-7
d_call: .
v_call: TRBV28
cdr3_length: 14
clone_size: few
cdr3_aa: CASSNPGGAWEQYF
cdr3_nt: TGTGCCAGCAGTAACCCGGGTGGTGCCTGGGAGCAGTACTTC

j_call: TRBJ2-5
d_call: .
v_call: TRBV15
cdr3_length: 15
clone_size: .
cdr3_aa: CATSREKGHGETQYF
cdr3_nt: TGTGCCACCAGCAGAGAGAAGGGGCATGGGGAGACCCAGTACTTC

j_call: TRBJ2-5
d_call: .
v_call: TRBV2
cdr3_length: 10
clone_size: .
cdr3_aa: CASRLETQYF
cdr3_nt: TGTGCCAGCCGCTTGGAGACCCAGTACTTC

j_call: TRBJ2-7
d_call: TRBD2
v_call: TRBV20-1
cdr3_length: 15
clone_size: few
cdr3_aa: CSARTSGSPYYEQYF
cdr3_nt: TGCAGTGCTCGGACTAGCGGGAGTCCGTACTACGAGCAGTACTTC

j_call: TRBJ2-1
d_call: .
v_call: TRBV6-6
cdr3_length: 16
clone_size: .
cdr3_aa: CASSYSNRASYNEQFF
cdr3_nt: TGTGCCAGCAGTTACTCGAACAGGGCAAGCTACAATGAGCAGTTCTTC

j_call: TRBJ2-7
d_call: .
v_call: TRBV4-3
cdr3_length: 17
clone_size: few
cdr3_aa: CASSQDRLRGNLYEQYF
cdr3_nt: TGCGCCAGCAGCCAAGATCGACTTCGCGGGAACCTGTACGAGCAGTACTTC

j_call: TRBJ2-7
d_call: TRBD2
v_call: TRBV29-1
cdr3_length: 14
clone_size: .
cdr3_aa: CSVLAGGGQDEQYF
cdr3_nt: TGCAGCGTACTAGCGGGGGGGGGACAGGATGAGCAGTACTTC

j_call: TRBJ2-1
d_call: .
v_call: TRBV11-2
cdr3_length: 16
clone_size: .
cdr3_aa: CASSLASRGTYNEQFF
cdr3_nt: TGTGCCAGCAGCTTAGCGTCTCGCGGGACTTACAATGAGCAGTTCTTC

j_call: TRBJ2-5
d_call: TRBD1
v_call: TRBV12-3/TRBV12-4
cdr3_length: 16
clone_size: .
cdr3_aa: CAPAGVRQGIQETQYF
cdr3_nt: TGTGCCCCGGCCGGGGTGAGACAGGGAATCCAAGAGACCCAGTACTTC

j_call: TRBJ2-7
d_call: .
v_call: TRBV12-3/TRBV12-4
cdr3_length: 14
clone_size: few
cdr3_aa: CASSPRASTYEQYF
cdr3_nt: TGTGCCAGCAGTCCCAGGGCTTCAACCTACGAGCAGTACTTC

j_call: TRBJ1-5
d_call: .
v_call: TRBV27
cdr3_length: 15
clone_size: .
cdr3_aa: CASSSYRAPNQPQHF
cdr3_nt: TGTGCCAGCAGTTCATACAGGGCTCCCAATCAGCCCCAGCATTTT

j_call: TRBJ2-3
d_call: .
v_call: TRBV20-1
cdr3_length: 14
clone_size: .
cdr3_aa: CSASPGDPTDTQYF
cdr3_nt: TGCAGTGCTAGTCCAGGGGACCCCACAGATACGCAGTATTTT

j_call: TRBJ2-2
d_call: .
v_call: TRBV3-1
cdr3_length: 13
clone_size: .
cdr3_aa: CASSPGLTGELFF
cdr3_nt: TGTGCCAGCAGCCCCGGACTTACCGGGGAGCTGTTTTTT

j_call: TRBJ2-5
d_call: TRBD2
v_call: TRBV20-1
cdr3_length: 14
clone_size: few
cdr3_aa: CSARDGLAGETQYF
cdr3_nt: TGCAGTGCTAGAGATGGTCTAGCGGGAGAGACCCAGTACTTC

j_call: TRBJ2-7
d_call: TRBD1
v_call: TRBV29-1
cdr3_length: 13
clone_size: many
cdr3_aa: CSVGQGSSYEQYF
cdr3_nt: TGCAGCGTTGGACAGGGTAGCTCCTACGAGCAGTACTTC

j_call: TRBJ2-7
d_call: .
v_call: TRBV20-1
cdr3_length: 12
clone_size: .
cdr3_aa: CSAGGSNYEQYF
cdr3_nt: TGCAGTGCAGGGGGGTCCAACTACGAGCAGTACTTC

j_call: TRBJ2-5
d_call: TRBD2
v_call: TRBV7-2
cdr3_length: 16
clone_size: .
cdr3_aa: CASTLPELAGDETQYF
cdr3_nt: TGTGCCAGCACCCTCCCGGAACTAGCGGGAGATGAGACCCAGTACTTC

j_call: TRBJ2-7
d_call: TRBD1
v_call: TRBV27
cdr3_length: 14
clone_size: .
cdr3_aa: CASRVRTGPYEQYF
cdr3_nt: TGTGCCAGCAGAGTCAGGACAGGACCCTACGAGCAGTACTTC